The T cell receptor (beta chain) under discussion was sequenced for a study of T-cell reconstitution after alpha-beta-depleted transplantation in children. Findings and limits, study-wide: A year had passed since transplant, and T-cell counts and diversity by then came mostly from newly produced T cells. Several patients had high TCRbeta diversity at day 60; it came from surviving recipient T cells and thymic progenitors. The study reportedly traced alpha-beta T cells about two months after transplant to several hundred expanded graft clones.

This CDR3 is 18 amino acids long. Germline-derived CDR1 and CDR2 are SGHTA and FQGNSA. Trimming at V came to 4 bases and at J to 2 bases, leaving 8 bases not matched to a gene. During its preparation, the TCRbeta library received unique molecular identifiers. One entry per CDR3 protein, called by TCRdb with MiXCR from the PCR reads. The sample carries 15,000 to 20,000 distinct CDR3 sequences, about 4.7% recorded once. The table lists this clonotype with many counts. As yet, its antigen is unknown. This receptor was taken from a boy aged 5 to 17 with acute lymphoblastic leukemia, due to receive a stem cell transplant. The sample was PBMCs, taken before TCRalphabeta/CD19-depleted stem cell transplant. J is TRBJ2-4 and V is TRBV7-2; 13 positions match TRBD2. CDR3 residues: CASSSPTSGGATKNIQYF. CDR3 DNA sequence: TGTGCCAGCAGCTCGCCTACTAGCGGGGGGGCCACCAAAAACATTCAGTACTTC.